A selection of T cell receptor beta chains follows, all from one sample in a study of blood T cells in healthy people across ages. Via MiXCR, TCRdb re-called the 5' RACE reads, giving one row per CDR3 protein. The top ten hold over 10% of the sample, which has about 1.1 million distinct CDR3 sequences, around two fifths seen once. Sequencing used blood. These receptors all stem from a man between 18 and 29 years old in good health. CDR3s leave out the opening cysteine and the closing phenylalanine or tryptophan. The D gene is left open where the match is weak.

V gene	D gene	J gene	CDR3 protein
TRBV12-3/TRBV12-4	.	TRBJ1-6	ASSLTGTANSPLH
TRBV4-3	TRBD2	TRBJ2-3	ASSQDPGGTTDTQY
TRBV5-1	.	TRBJ2-3	ASSADITDTQY
TRBV7-2	.	TRBJ2-7	ASSPLQGIYEQY
TRBV12-3/TRBV12-4	.	TRBJ2-1	ASSLFTLQGRSSYNEQF
TRBV20-1	.	TRBJ1-6	SATLGGVDSPLR
TRBV4-3	.	TRBJ2-2	ASSLTPSDQSTGELF
TRBV11-2	TRBD1	.	ASSLGQGAFNEQY
TRBV5-1	TRBD1	TRBJ1-2	ASSLDGRQGYGYT
TRBV5-1	TRBD1	TRBJ1-2	ASSKGQENYGYT
TRBV10-3	.	TRBJ1-1	AISGGQGTPAEAF
TRBV4-3	.	TRBJ2-4	ASSRRHQDSNEQY
TRBV12-3/TRBV12-4	TRBD1	TRBJ2-1	ASSNPGQGGNEQF
TRBV7-2	.	TRBJ2-2	ASSQQANTGELF
TRBV18	TRBD1	TRBJ1-5	ASSLPGTGVDQPQH
TRBV10-3	.	TRBJ2-7	VTFSGDLGTGASYEQY
TRBV4-3	TRBD1	TRBJ1-4	ASSSDRANEKLF
TRBV12-3/TRBV12-4	TRBD1	TRBJ1-2	ASSLEGAYGYT
TRBV6-6	.	TRBJ1-5	ASTPGQGFNQPQH
TRBV12-5	.	TRBJ2-2	ASGDYTGELF
TRBV20-1	TRBD1	TRBJ2-1	SASQTWTGFNEQF
TRBV12-3/TRBV12-4	TRBD1	TRBJ2-2	ASSLRDRNTGELF
TRBV3-1	.	TRBJ2-2	ASSQGPAVGGANTGELF
TRBV11-2	.	TRBJ2-1	ASSFPSGGPSYEQF
TRBV9	.	TRBJ2-7	ASSVVGGEQY
TRBV3-1	.	TRBJ1-2	ASSQDNPGHRT
TRBV3-1	.	TRBJ1-2	ASSQDVGTAYGYT
TRBV7-2	.	TRBJ2-1	ASSLVGGPYNEQF
TRBV7-8	.	TRBJ1-2	ASSPRKPGFYGYT
TRBV20-1	.	TRBJ1-1	SARDSGDRSTEAF
TRBV20-1	.	TRBJ1-6	SARVQENSPLH
TRBV6-1	.	TRBJ1-1	ASSELERKAF
TRBV9	.	TRBJ1-2	ASSAGGGAALANYGYT
TRBV29-1	.	TRBJ2-1	SVEDVLRGSSYNEQF
TRBV4-3	.	TRBJ2-1	ASSQDPTSFNNEQF
TRBV20-1	.	TRBJ1-2	SARDGGVRTGPGDT
TRBV12-1	.	TRBJ2-7	ASSSQLLASVGYEQY
TRBV7-8	.	TRBJ2-5	ASSLNFGDIGETQY
TRBV28	TRBD2	TRBJ2-3	ASSLVGTASGVIDTQY
TRBV30	.	TRBJ1-4	AWSFATNEKLF
TRBV20-1	TRBD1	TRBJ1-2	SASETGGQNYGYT
TRBV20-1	TRBD1	TRBJ1-1	SAQYRGSTEAF
TRBV4-2	TRBD1	TRBJ1-5	ASSQLGDRAVQPQH
TRBV27	.	TRBJ2-7	ASSSSTGTTSYEQY
TRBV20-1	.	TRBJ2-5	SARGNRAHNEQY
TRBV4-3	TRBD1	TRBJ2-3	ASSHVLQGASDTQY